The 29 T cell receptor beta chains below all came from one sample that was sequenced in a study of patients and donors after allogeneic stem cell transplantation. In TCRdb, the RT-PCR reads were re-called with MiXCR into one record per CDR3 protein. This sample has approximately 140,000 distinct CDR3 sequences, with 30% to 45% found just once. Source material: blood, either unsorted or a sorted T cell fraction (not recorded which). Receptor source: a human donor who was either an allogeneic HSCT recipient or a stem cell or donor lymphocyte infusion donor (not recorded which). It is not recorded whose cells these are; they may come from a transplant donor.

V and J are TRBV30 and TRBJ1-1; the D gene is possibly TRBD1 (5 bases). V lost 3 bases and J 5 bases, leaving 13 bases between the germline ends. From germline, CDR1 is GTSNPN and CDR2 SVGIG (reference sequence). The CDR3 runs to 13 residues. The CDR3 nucleotides are TGTGCCTGGAGCGACGGGGGATTGACTGAAGCTTTCTTT. Its protein is CAWSDGGLTEAFF. The variable domain in full, completed from reference TRBV30 and TRBJ1-1, reads SQTIHQWPATLVQPVGSPLSLECTVEGTSNPNLYWYRQAAGRGLQLLFYSVGIGQISSEVPQNLSASRPQDRQFILSSKKLLLSDSGFYLCAWSDGGLTEAFFGQGTRLTVV.

CDR3 protein: CASTPPGRSFEAFF. CDR3 nucleotide sequence: TGTGCCAGCACCCCCCCCGGGCGGAGTTTTGAAGCTTTCTTT. This chain uses TRBV6-1 with TRBJ1-1; no firm D call. The ends were cut back, 7 bases at V and 7 bases at J, with 19 bases in the middle. Looked up from germline, CDR1 is MNHNS and CDR2 is SASEGT. CDR3 size: 14 residues.

This clonotype was detected a few times. The gene calls are TRBV5-5 and TRBJ1-3; no reliable D call. With 5 bases removed from V and 0 bases from J, the gap between germline ends came to 9 bases. The CDR3 consists of 14 residues. From germline, CDR1 is SGHKS and CDR2 YYEKEE (reference sequence). The CDR3 region has the DNA TGTGCCAGCAGTCGAGGGAGCTCTGGAAACACCATATATTTT. This encodes CASSRGSSGNTIYF.

The count of this clonotype is one. The chain employs TRBV6-5 and TRBJ2-3; 9 nucleotides match TRBD1. Germline V gene data show CDR1 as MNHEY and CDR2 as SVGAGI. J was trimmed by 3 bases and V by 7 bases; bases with no gene match: 8. The CDR3 is 15 residues long. CDR3: CASTLQGARTDTQYF. The CDR3 DNA is TGTGCCAGCACACTACAGGGGGCGAGGACAGATACGCAGTATTTT.

The chain combines TRBV9 with TRBJ2-5, with D unresolved. Germline V gene sequence: CDR1 SGDLS, CDR2 YYNGEE. Trimming stripped 4 bases from V and 1 base from J, with 11 bases between. CDR3 size: 14 residues. DNA for the CDR3: TGTGCCAGCAGCCCATGGACCACCCAAGAGACCCAGTACTTC. Translated, it gives CASSPWTTQETQYF.

This clonotype was found once. J is TRBJ1-1 and V is TRBV4-2; 9 nucleotides match TRBD1. The CDR3 spans 14 residues. Trimming removed 0 bases from V and 5 bases from J; junction bases left unmatched: 1. Germline lookup yields CDR1 LGHNA and CDR2 YNFKEQ. This chain's CDR3 is CASSQEDRGTEAFF. The DNA for the CDR3 is TGTGCCAGCAGCCAAGAGGACAGGGGTACTGAAGCTTTCTTT.

This clonotype was seen a single time. The J gene is TRBJ1-1, the V gene TRBV5-4; TRBD1 aligns across 10 bases. V lost 5 bases to trimming and J lost 1 base; unmatched junction nucleotides: 5. This CDR3 is 15 amino acids long. Germline CDR1 SGHNT, CDR2 YYREEE (reference sequence). This CDR3 is CASSWDRGGNTEAFF. CDR3 DNA: TGTGCCAGCAGTTGGGACAGGGGAGGGAACACTGAAGCTTTCTTT. Looking up the rest from reference TRBV5-4 and TRBJ1-1 gives the full variable domain: ETGVTQSPTHLIKTRGQQVTLRCSSQSGHNTVSWYQQALGQGPQFIFQYYREEENGRGNFPPRFSGLQFPNYSSELNVNALELDDSALYLCASSWDRGGNTEAFFGQGTRLTVV.

This clonotype has only a few counts. The chain recombines TRBV6-5 with TRBJ1-2; D perhaps matches TRBD1 (5 bases). The CDR3 contains 11 residues. The ends were cut back, 7 bases at V and 7 bases at J, with 10 bases in the middle. CDR1 is MNHEY, CDR2 SVGAGI, per germline. Here the CDR3 DNA reads TGTGCCAGCAACAACGGGGGTGGCTACACCTTC. It specifies CASNNGGGYTF.

This chain uses TRBV20-1 with TRBJ1-2, with D perhaps TRBD1 (5 bases). This CDR3 has 14 residues. V dropped 5 bases and J dropped 2 bases, with 15 bases sitting between them. CDR1 DFQATT and CDR2 SNEGSKA come from the germline V gene (reference sequence). The CDR3: CSAPGGEANYGYTF. CDR3 sequence (DNA): TGCAGTGCTCCGGGAGGGGAGGCCAACTATGGCTACACCTTC.

V usage is TRBV6-5 and J usage is TRBJ1-4, with D perhaps matching TRBD1 (5 bases). CDR1 MNHEY and CDR2 SVGAGI come from the germline V gene. The CDR3 covers 13 residues. V dropped 2 bases and J dropped 13 bases, with 14 bases sitting between them. DNA of the CDR3: TGTGCCAGCAGTTACGGTTACGGGGACGCACTGTTTTTT. Its translation: CASSYGYGDALFF.

This clonotype appeared many times. CDR3 protein: CASTRLPGDTEAFF. The CDR3 DNA follows: TGTGCCAGCACCAGACTACCCGGGGACACTGAAGCTTTCTTT. V is TRBV12-3 or TRBV12-4 and J is TRBJ1-1; D is unclear. V dropped 7 bases and J dropped 3 bases, with 15 bases sitting between them. The CDR3 covers 14 residues.

The chain links TRBV28 to TRBJ2-3; 8 positions agree with TRBD1. There are 15 residues in the CDR3. The ends lost 3 bases at V and 2 bases at J; junction bases unmatched: 4. In germline, CDR1 is MDHEN, CDR2 SYDVKM. CDR3 loop: CASSFQGAATDTQYF. Here the CDR3 DNA reads TGTGCCAGCAGTTTTCAGGGGGCGGCCACAGATACGCAGTATTTT. Full variable domain (remainder filled in from reference TRBV28 and TRBJ2-3): DVKVTQSSRYLVKRTGEKVFLECVQDMDHENMFWYRQDPGLGLRLIYFSYDVKMKEKGDIPEGYSVSREKKERFSLILESASTNQTSMYLCASSFQGAATDTQYFGPGTRLTVL.

Only a few counts were recorded for this clonotype. This chain joins TRBV12-3 or TRBV12-4 and TRBJ1-2; 7 nucleotides align to TRBD1. The CDR3 consists of 14 residues. V lost 1 base, J lost 5 bases, and 4 bases stayed unmatched. The chain's CDR3 is CASSLGAGGYGYTF. The CDR3 region has the DNA TGTGCCAGCAGTTTAGGGGCAGGGGGTTATGGCTACACCTTC.

V and J are TRBV12-3 or TRBV12-4 and TRBJ2-2, with D unclear. The CDR3 consists of 12 residues. Trimming removed 7 bases from V and 4 bases from J, with 7 bases in between. Here the CDR3 DNA reads TGTGCCAGCAAGAGGCGCACCGGGGAGCTGTTTTTT. Protein: CASKRRTGELFF.

The J gene is TRBJ1-1, the V gene TRBV6-5, with no clear D. This CDR3 region has 14 residues. Germline CDR1 MNHEY, CDR2 SVGAGI. Trimming took 7 bases from V and 2 from J, leaving 14 bases between them. The CDR3 here is CASTTTGRNTEAFF. The CDR3 DNA follows: TGTGCCAGCACCACTACGGGGAGAAACACTGAAGCTTTCTTT.

The chain uses TRBV5-1 and TRBJ1-2; D gene ambiguous. Germline V gene sequence: CDR1 SGHRS, CDR2 YFSETQ. This CDR3 comprises 13 residues. Trimming cost V 4 bases and J 8 bases, with 15 bases left between them. The CDR3 sequence: CASSPDRVRGYTF. CDR3 bases: TGCGCCAGCAGCCCCGATAGGGTAAGAGGCTACACCTTC.

This chain joins TRBV27 and TRBJ1-1; 11 nucleotides line up with TRBD1. CDR3 size: 17 residues. Germline CDR1 MNHEY, CDR2 SMNVEV (reference sequence). J was trimmed by 0 bases and V by 5 bases; bases with no gene match: 8. CDR3 DNA sequence: TGTGCCAGCAGTAAATTGGGACAGGGGGGTATGAACACTGAAGCTTTCTTT. Its protein product is CASSKLGQGGMNTEAFF.

This clonotype was detected only a few times. The V and J genes are TRBV6-5 and TRBJ1-1; D gene uncertain. There are 14 residues in the CDR3. The germline gives CDR1 MNHEY, CDR2 SVGAGI. V dropped 2 bases and J dropped 2 bases, with 9 bases sitting between them. The CDR3 DNA sequence: TGTGCCAGCAGTTACCTCTCCGAAAACACTGAAGCTTTCTTT. Translated: CASSYLSENTEAFF.

The chain combines TRBV12-3 or TRBV12-4 with TRBJ1-1, with TRBD1 matching 9 bases. CDR3 length: 14 amino acids. V dropped 3 bases and J dropped 4; count of bases not matched to a gene: 3. CDR3 coding DNA: TGTGCCAGCAGTTTGGCGGACAGGGGCACTGAAGCTTTCTTT. Encoded protein: CASSLADRGTEAFF.

This clonotype was seen more than once but under ten times. The rearrangement joins TRBV27 to TRBJ1-2, with TRBD1 matching over 9 bases. The CDR3 is made up of 14 amino acids. The germline V gene encodes CDR1 MNHEY and CDR2 SMNVEV (reference sequence). V shed 6 bases and J 8 bases; nucleotides not matched to a gene: 10. The CDR3 coding sequence is TGTGCCAGCAGCCCGGACAGGGGTTCGGGGGGCTACACCTTC. Amino acids: CASSPDRGSGGYTF.

The rearrangement uses TRBV12-3 or TRBV12-4 and TRBJ1-1; 9 bases line up with TRBD1. The length of the CDR3 is 19 residues. V gave up 2 bases and J gave up 2 bases; unmatched junction bases: 15. The CDR3 region has the DNA TGTGCCAGCAGTTTAAGCGGGCCTCTACAGGGGGCCCTAAACACTGAAGCTTTCTTT. Protein sequence: CASSLSGPLQGALNTEAFF.

This clonotype was seen a handful of times. The chain carries TRBV4-3 and TRBJ2-3; TRBD1 or TRBD2 may be the D gene (5 bases each). Germline loops: CDR1 LGHNA, CDR2 YSLEER. The V end lost 1 base, the J end lost 6 bases, and 11 bases lay between the germline ends. The CDR3 spans 14 residues. The CDR3: CASSQAGPGDTQYF. CDR3 bases: TGCGCCAGCAGCCAAGCGGGACCGGGGGATACGCAGTATTTT.

This clonotype was found a few times. This chain links TRBV12-3 or TRBV12-4 with TRBJ2-3; 10 nucleotides align to TRBD2. The CDR3 is made up of 15 amino acids. The ends lost 7 bases at V and 5 bases at J; junction bases unmatched: 9. CDR3 amino acids: CASTSIAGGLDTQYF. Here the CDR3 DNA reads TGTGCCAGCACAAGTATAGCGGGGGGCCTAGATACGCAGTATTTT.

This chain joins TRBV20-1 and TRBJ2-3; D is perhaps TRBD2 (5 bases). CDR1 is DFQATT and CDR2 is SNEGSKA in the germline V gene (reference sequence). CDR3 length: 12 residues. Trimming stripped 6 bases from V and 0 bases from J, with 7 bases between. The CDR3 nucleotides are TGCAGTGCGTGGACTAGCACAGATACGCAGTATTTT. Its translation: CSAWTSTDTQYF.

This clonotype was found many times. The chain employs TRBV12-3 or TRBV12-4 and TRBJ1-2; D gene ambiguous. CDR3 length: 14 residues. V dropped 5 bases and J dropped 8 bases, with 18 bases sitting between them. The CDR3 loop is CASSAQTSALGYTF. CDR3 nucleotide sequence: TGTGCCAGCAGTGCTCAGACGAGTGCGTTAGGCTACACCTTC.

This clonotype appeared a few times. The chain employs TRBV15 and TRBJ1-3; D call uncertain. This CDR3 comprises 16 residues. Germline V gene data show CDR1 as LNHNV and CDR2 as YYDKDF (reference sequence). Trimming removed 0 bases from V and 0 bases from J, with 9 bases in between. The CDR3 protein is CATSRDDKLSGNTIYF. The CDR3 DNA sequence: TGTGCCACCAGCAGAGACGACAAACTCTCTGGAAACACCATATATTTT.

In this sample, this clonotype turned up a few times. CDR3 in DNA: TGTGCCAGCAGTTACGCGACGGACAGCCTGAACACTGAAGCTTTCTTT. Protein: CASSYATDSLNTEAFF. The genes are TRBV6-2 or TRBV6-3 and TRBJ1-1; the D gene is possibly TRBD1 (6 bases). The ends were cut back, 2 bases at V and 0 bases at J, with 13 bases in the middle. CDR3 length: 16 amino acids. Germline lookup yields CDR1 MNHEY and CDR2 SVGEGT.

This chain links TRBV28 with TRBJ2-5; D may be TRBD2 (5 bases). The CDR3 sequence is 15 residues long. Trimming left V 2 bases short and J 3 bases short, with 13 bases between. CDR1 MDHEN and CDR2 SYDVKM come from the germline V gene. CDR3 coding DNA: TGTGCCAGCAGTTTACCCCTCCCGGGGAAAGAGACCCAGTACTTC. Encoded protein: CASSLPLPGKETQYF.

This clonotype was seen a few times. The chain recombines TRBV20-1 with TRBJ1-1; D is unresolved. The CDR3 has 16 residues. Germline values: CDR1 DFQATT, CDR2 SNEGSKA (reference sequence). Trimming stripped 0 bases from V and 0 bases from J, with 14 bases between. The CDR3 DNA reads TGCAGTGCTAGAGATCCGCTCGGACGGCTGAACACTGAAGCTTTCTTT. The encoded protein is CSARDPLGRLNTEAFF.